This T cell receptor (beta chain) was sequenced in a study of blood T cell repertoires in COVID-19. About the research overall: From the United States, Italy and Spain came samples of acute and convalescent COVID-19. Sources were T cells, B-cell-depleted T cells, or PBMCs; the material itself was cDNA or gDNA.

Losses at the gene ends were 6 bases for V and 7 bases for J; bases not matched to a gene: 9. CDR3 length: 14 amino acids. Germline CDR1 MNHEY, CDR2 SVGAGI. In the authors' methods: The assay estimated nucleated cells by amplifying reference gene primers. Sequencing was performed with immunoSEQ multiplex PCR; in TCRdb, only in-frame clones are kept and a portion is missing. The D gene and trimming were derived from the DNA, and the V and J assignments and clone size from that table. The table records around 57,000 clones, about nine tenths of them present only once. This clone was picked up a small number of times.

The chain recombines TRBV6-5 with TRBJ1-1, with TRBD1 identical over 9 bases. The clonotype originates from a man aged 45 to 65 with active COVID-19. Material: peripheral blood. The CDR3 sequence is CASSPGDRANEAFF. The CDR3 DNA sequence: TGTGCCAGCAGCCCCGGGGACAGGGCCAATGAAGCTTTCTTT.